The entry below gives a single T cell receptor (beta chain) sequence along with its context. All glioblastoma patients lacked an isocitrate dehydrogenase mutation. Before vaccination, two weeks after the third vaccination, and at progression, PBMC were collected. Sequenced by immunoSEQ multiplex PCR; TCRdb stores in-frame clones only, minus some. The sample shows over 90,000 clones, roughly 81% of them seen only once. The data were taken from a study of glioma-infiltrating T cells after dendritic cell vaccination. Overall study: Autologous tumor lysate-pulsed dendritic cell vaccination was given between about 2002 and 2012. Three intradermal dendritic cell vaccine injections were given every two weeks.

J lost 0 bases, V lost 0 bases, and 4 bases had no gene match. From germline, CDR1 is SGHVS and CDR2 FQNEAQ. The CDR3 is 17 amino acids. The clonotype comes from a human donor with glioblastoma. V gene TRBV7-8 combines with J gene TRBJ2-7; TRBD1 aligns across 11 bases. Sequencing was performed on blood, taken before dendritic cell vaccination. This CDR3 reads CASSLARTGGNSYEQYF. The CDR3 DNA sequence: TGTGCCAGCAGCTTAGCGAGGACAGGGGGCAACTCCTACGAGCAGTACTTC.